This entry is about one T cell receptor (beta chain). The antigen remains undetermined. This entry belongs to a study of blood T cells in healthy people across ages. V trimming: 7 bases; J trimming: 4 bases; junction bases outside the gene matches: 1. This CDR3 spans 12 amino acids. Germline CDR1 and CDR2: SNHLY and FYNNEI. With a J-beta primer mix and a sample-barcoded 5' primer, a second PCR ran about 7 to 11 cycles. A single record per CDR3 protein comes from TCRdb applying MiXCR to the 5' RACE reads. Of about 1,000,000 distinct CDR3 sequences in the sample, around 43% are singletons; the top ten hold under 20%. General study results and limits: Getting older went along with TCR beta diversity per million T cells dropping roughly linearly. A greater number of naive CD4+ cells and higher diversity distinguished long-lived donors from aged donors.

The clonotype originates from a woman aged 60-70 years in good health. Sequencing was done on a sample of blood. The chain is built from TRBV2 and TRBJ2-3, with 8 nucleotides matching TRBD2. CDR3 coding DNA: TGTGCCAGCATGGGACTAGCAGATACGCAGTATTTT. The encoded protein is CASMGLADTQYF.